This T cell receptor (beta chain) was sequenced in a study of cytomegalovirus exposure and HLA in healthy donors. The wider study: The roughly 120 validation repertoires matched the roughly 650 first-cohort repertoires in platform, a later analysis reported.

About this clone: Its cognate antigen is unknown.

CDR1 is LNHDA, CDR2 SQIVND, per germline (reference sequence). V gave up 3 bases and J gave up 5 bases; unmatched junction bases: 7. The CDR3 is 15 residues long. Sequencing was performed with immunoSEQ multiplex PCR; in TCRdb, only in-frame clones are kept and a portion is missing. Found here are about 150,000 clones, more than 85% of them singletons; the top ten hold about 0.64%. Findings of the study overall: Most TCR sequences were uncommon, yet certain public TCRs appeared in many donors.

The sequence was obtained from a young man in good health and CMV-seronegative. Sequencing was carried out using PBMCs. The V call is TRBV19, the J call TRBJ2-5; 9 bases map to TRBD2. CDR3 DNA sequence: TGTGCCAGTAGTATGTATAGCGGGAGTGTCGAGACCCAGTACTTC. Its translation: CASSMYSGSVETQYF.